A single sample is the source of the 26 T cell receptor beta chains below, sequenced in a study of beta chain features in type 1 diabetes. As every portion of the isolated RNA was reverse transcribed, the sequencing read expressed TCRB transcripts. Data came from immunoSEQ multiplex PCR; TCRdb stores just in-frame clones and leaves some out. The data contain about 470,000 clones, about 32% of them singletons. Input material: naive CD4+ T cells from blood. Every receptor here comes from a young man in good health.

Notes on this clone: Other DNA sequences of this sample code for an identical CDR3. The chain employs TRBV30 and TRBJ2-7; D call uncertain. The V end lost 3 bases, the J end lost 1 base, and 4 bases lay between the germline ends. CDR3 size: 11 residues. The germline gives CDR1 GTSNPN, CDR2 SVGIG (reference sequence). The CDR3 spells CAWRDSYEQYF. The CDR3 DNA is TGTGCCTGGAGGGATTCCTACGAGCAGTACTTC.

This clone occurred a few times. CDR3 sequence reads: CAWRSASTEAFF. CDR3 nucleotides: TGTGCCTGGAGGTCAGCAAGCACTGAAGCTTTCTTT. The chain has TRBV30 and TRBJ1-1; D not certain. The CDR3 is made up of 12 amino acids. With 3 bases removed from V and 4 bases from J, the gap between germline ends came to 9 bases. Germline V lookup: CDR1 GTSNPN, CDR2 SVGIG (reference sequence).

This chain joins TRBV6-5 and TRBJ2-5, with D unresolved. The CDR3 consists of 14 residues. V was shortened by 0 bases and J by 0 bases, with 5 bases between the two germline ends. CDR1 is MNHEY, CDR2 SVGAGI, per germline. The CDR3 spells CASSYSEYQETQYF. The CDR3 DNA is TGTGCCAGCAGTTACTCCGAGTACCAAGAGACCCAGTACTTC.

The gene calls are TRBV6-6 and TRBJ1-1; TRBD1 agrees at 9 bases. The CDR3 has 13 residues. Germline loops: CDR1 MNHNY, CDR2 SVGAGI (reference sequence). J lost 11 bases, V lost 5 bases, and 9 bases had no gene match. The CDR3 coding sequence is TGTGCCAGCAGTCATATACAGGGGGCGCGCGCTTTCTTT. This codes for CASSHIQGARAFF.

In this sample, this clone turned up a few times. The chain recombines TRBV4-3 with TRBJ2-5; no clear D gene. V was cut by 1 base and J by 5 bases, with 11 bases left in between. The CDR3 runs 14 residues. The germline CDR1 and CDR2 sequences are LGHNA and YSLEER. In DNA, the CDR3 is TGCGCCAGCAGCCAAGGCCCAGACCCCGAGACCCAGTACTTC. It encodes CASSQGPDPETQYF.

About this clone itself: This CDR3 is also generated by other DNA sequences in the sample. V gene TRBV30 combines with J gene TRBJ2-1, with D possibly TRBD2 on 5 matching bases. Trimming cost V 0 bases and J 4 bases, with 10 bases left between them. Germline CDR1 and CDR2: GTSNPN and SVGIG (reference sequence). CDR3 length: 14 residues. The CDR3 DNA follows: TGTGCCTGGAGTGTTCGGCGGGTGTACAATGAGCAGTTCTTC. The encoded protein is CAWSVRRVYNEQFF. The full variable domain, its missing parts supplied by reference TRBV30 and TRBJ2-1, is SQTIHQWPATLVQPVGSPLSLECTVEGTSNPNLYWYRQAAGRGLQLLFYSVGIGQISSEVPQNLSASRPQDRQFILSSKKLLLSDSGFYLCAWSVRRVYNEQFFGPGTRLTVL.

This clone was detected only a few times. At the DNA level, this CDR3 is encoded by other sequences in the same sample as well. The rearrangement uses TRBV9 and TRBJ2-1; TRBD2 aligns across 8 bases. Trimming took 2 bases from V and 4 from J; bases not matched to a gene: 2. CDR3 length: 14 amino acids. Germline V lookup: CDR1 SGDLS, CDR2 YYNGEE. The CDR3 nucleotides are TGTGCCAGCAGCGTGACTAGCGCTTACAATGAGCAGTTCTTC. Protein product: CASSVTSAYNEQFF.

This clone has more than one count but fewer than ten. This chain connects TRBV2 to TRBJ2-1; maybe TRBD2 (6 bases). The germline V gene encodes CDR1 SNHLY and CDR2 FYNNEI. The CDR3 is 15 residues long. V was cut by 7 bases and J by 9 bases, with 22 bases left in between. In DNA form, the CDR3 reads TGTGCCAGCACCCTGGAGGGCCCCAGCGTCGGTGAGCAGTTCTTC. Protein sequence: CASTLEGPSVGEQFF.

This clone was observed a few times. The chain combines TRBV30 with TRBJ1-2; no definite D call. The germline gives CDR1 GTSNPN, CDR2 SVGIG (reference sequence). The CDR3 has 13 amino acids. V lost 2 bases and J 2 bases, leaving 9 bases between the germline ends. CDR3 sequence (DNA): TGTGCCTGGAGTCCGCTCCGGAACTATGGCTACACCTTC. Translated, it gives CAWSPLRNYGYTF. The entire variable domain, with the rest obtained from reference TRBV30 and TRBJ1-2, is as follows: SQTIHQWPATLVQPVGSPLSLECTVEGTSNPNLYWYRQAAGRGLQLLFYSVGIGQISSEVPQNLSASRPQDRQFILSSKKLLLSDSGFYLCAWSPLRNYGYTFGSGTRLTVV.

The gene calls are TRBV2 and TRBJ1-1; weak D call: TRBD1 (5 bases). The CDR3 spans 14 residues. Trimming removed 7 bases from V and 11 bases from J, with 23 bases in between. Germline-derived CDR1 and CDR2 are SNHLY and FYNNEI. CDR3 sequence (DNA): TGTGCCAGCACCCAGAGCACGGGACGGCAAGGCGCTTTCTTT. Amino acid sequence: CASTQSTGRQGAFF.

This clone showed up just a few times. The V and J genes are TRBV30 and TRBJ1-1, with D hard to call. Germline V gene sequence: CDR1 GTSNPN, CDR2 SVGIG (reference sequence). Trimming shortened V by 0 bases and J by 6 bases, and 17 bases separated the two germline ends. The CDR3 has 15 amino acids. CDR3 in DNA: TGTGCCTGGAGTGTACGTCAAGTTAGGTGGGCTGAAGCTTTCTTT. Protein product: CAWSVRQVRWAEAFF.

This clone was detected only a few times. The CDR3 loop reads CSVLAGGPGETQYF. DNA for the CDR3: TGCAGCGTTCTAGCGGGAGGGCCTGGAGAGACCCAGTACTTC. This sequence joins TRBV29-1 and TRBJ2-5; 12 positions agree with TRBD2. V lost 5 bases to trimming and J lost 4 bases; unmatched junction nucleotides: 5. Germline V gives CDR1 SQVTM, CDR2 ANQGSEA. The CDR3 contains 14 residues.

CDR3 bases: TGTGCCTGGAGTGCGCAGGGACGTCAGCCCCAGCATTTT. Encoded protein: CAWSAQGRQPQHF. The chain recombines TRBV30 with TRBJ1-5, with a possible D match to TRBD1 (5 bases). CDR1 GTSNPN and CDR2 SVGIG come from the germline V gene (reference sequence). This CDR3 spans 13 amino acids. Trimming removed 1 base at V and 6 bases at J, with 10 bases between.

The chain couples TRBV4-1 to TRBJ2-5; D unresolved. The V gene lost 1 base and the J gene lost 2 bases, with 2 bases spanning the gap. Germline CDR1 reads MGHRA; CDR2 reads YSYEKL. The CDR3 runs to 12 residues. The CDR3 nucleotides are TGCGCCAGCAGCCAAGCTCAAGAGACCCAGTACTTC. This sequence encodes CASSQAQETQYF.

This chain joins TRBV30 and TRBJ1-2; D may be TRBD1 (5 bases). The CDR3 is 12 amino acids. V was trimmed by 3 bases and J by 7 bases, leaving 12 bases between them. Per germline, CDR1 GTSNPN and CDR2 SVGIG (reference sequence). The CDR3 nucleotides are TGTGCCTGGAGCTCTGACAGCGGTGGCTACACCTTC. Amino acids: CAWSSDSGGYTF.

The table lists this clone with a few counts. V usage is TRBV4-3 and J usage is TRBJ2-3; TRBD1 is a possible D gene (5 bases). With 4 bases removed from V and 2 bases from J, the gap between germline ends came to 16 bases. Germline CDR1 is LGHNA and CDR2 is YSLEER. CDR3 length equals 16 residues. This CDR3 reads CASSREHARATDTQYF. The DNA for the CDR3 is TGCGCCAGCAGCCGAGAACATGCCAGGGCCACAGATACGCAGTATTTT.

The chain links TRBV5-4 to TRBJ2-3; 12 nucleotides line up with TRBD2. This CDR3 region has 18 residues. Germline loops: CDR1 SGHNT, CDR2 YYREEE (reference sequence). V was pared by 0 bases and J by 0 bases, with 5 bases of the junction left unmatched. The CDR3 region is CASSLGGTSGPSTDTQYF. The CDR3 DNA reads TGTGCCAGCAGCTTGGGAGGGACTAGCGGGCCTAGCACAGATACGCAGTATTTT. Together with reference TRBV5-4 and TRBJ2-3, the CDR3 gives the full variable domain: ETGVTQSPTHLIKTRGQQVTLRCSSQSGHNTVSWYQQALGQGPQFIFQYYREEENGRGNFPPRFSGLQFPNYSSELNVNALELDDSALYLCASSLGGTSGPSTDTQYFGPGTRLTVL.

There are a few counts of this clone. The V call is TRBV30, the J call TRBJ2-2; no clear D. Trimming took off 8 bases at V and 2 bases at J, with 9 bases between the two ends. The V gene's germline CDR1 is GTSNPN and CDR2 SVGIG (reference sequence). The CDR3 runs to 12 residues. This chain's CDR3 is CARRANTGELFF. The CDR3, as DNA: TGTGCCCGCCGCGCCAACACCGGGGAGCTGTTTTTT.

In this sample, this clone turned up a few times. This rearrangement joins TRBV25-1 to TRBJ2-3; D perhaps matches TRBD1 (5 bases). Trimming pared 1 base from V and 2 bases from J, leaving 13 bases between. CDR1 MGHDK and CDR2 SYGVNS come from the germline V gene. The CDR3 is made up of 16 amino acids. CDR3 sequence reads: CASSESRGRPTDTQYF. For the CDR3, the DNA is TGTGCCAGCAGTGAATCTAGGGGTCGCCCCACAGATACGCAGTATTTT.

This clone was picked up a small number of times. The genes are TRBV25-1 and TRBJ2-4; D unresolved. Trimming removed 6 bases from V and 9 bases from J, with 9 bases in between. Germline V gives CDR1 MGHDK, CDR2 SYGVNS. This CDR3 has 11 residues. The CDR3 nucleotides read TGTGCCAGCAGATCCGCCAGCATTCAGTACTTC. It specifies CASRSASIQYF. The full variable domain, completed using reference TRBV25-1 and TRBJ2-4, is EADIYQTPRYLVIGTGKKITLECSQTMGHDKMYWYQQDPGMELHLIHYSYGVNSTEKGDLSSESTVSRIRTEHFPLTLESARPSHTSQYLCASRSASIQYFGAGTRLSVL.

Comment on this clone: Other DNA sequences within the sample encode an identical CDR3. This chain connects TRBV30 to TRBJ1-1; no definite D call. The CDR3 is 11 amino acids. Trimming cost V 3 bases and J 2 bases, with 4 bases left between them. Germline loops: CDR1 GTSNPN, CDR2 SVGIG (reference sequence). CDR3 DNA sequence: TGTGCCTGGAGAGGAAACACTGAAGCTTTCTTT. Its protein is CAWRGNTEAFF.

This clone was observed a few times. The J gene is TRBJ2-3, the V gene TRBV7-2, with 7 nucleotides matching TRBD2. The CDR3 is 16 amino acids. Germline lookup yields CDR1 SGHTA and CDR2 FQGNSA. The J segment lost 3 bases and the V segment lost 4 bases, leaving 10 bases of the junction unmatched. DNA for the CDR3: TGTGCCAGCAGCTCTCCGACCCCGGGAGGTACAGATACGCAGTATTTT. Translation gives CASSSPTPGGTDTQYF.

On this clone: This specimen includes other DNA sequences encoding the same CDR3. DNA for the CDR3: TGTGCCAGCAGCTTAGCGTGGCAGAGCGAGCAGTACTTC. It specifies CASSLAWQSEQYF. J is TRBJ2-7 and V is TRBV7-2; D call uncertain. V shed 0 bases and J shed 6 bases, with 9 bases lying between them. The CDR3 loop spans 13 amino acids. Germline-derived CDR1 and CDR2 are SGHTA and FQGNSA.

This clone turned up a few times. The sample contains more than one DNA sequence encoding this CDR3. The gene calls are TRBV7-3 and TRBJ2-3; D remains unclear. Trimming removed 2 bases at V and 6 bases at J, with 6 bases between. The CDR3 runs 12 residues. Germline-derived CDR1 and CDR2 are SGHTA and FQGTGA. The CDR3 spells CASSLGADTQYF. The CDR3 nucleotides read TGTGCCAGCAGCTTAGGAGCCGATACGCAGTATTTT.

V and J are TRBV25-1 and TRBJ2-3; 9 bases are shared with TRBD2. The CDR3 consists of 15 residues. In germline, CDR1 is MGHDK, CDR2 SYGVNS. Unmatched junction bases numbered 2, after V lost 1 base and J lost 3 bases. CDR3 loop: CASSEFGLATDTQYF. The CDR3 nucleotides read TGTGCCAGCAGTGAATTTGGACTAGCGACAGATACGCAGTATTTT.

The V and J genes are TRBV10-3 and TRBJ2-1, with 13 bases aligning to TRBD2. V dropped 10 bases and J dropped 0; count of bases not matched to a gene: 6. The length of the CDR3 is 16 residues. Per the germline V gene, CDR1 is ENHRY and CDR2 is SYGVKD. CDR3 protein: CATGTSGDSSYNEQFF. In nucleotides, the CDR3 is TGTGCCACCGGGACTAGCGGGGACAGCTCCTACAATGAGCAGTTCTTC.